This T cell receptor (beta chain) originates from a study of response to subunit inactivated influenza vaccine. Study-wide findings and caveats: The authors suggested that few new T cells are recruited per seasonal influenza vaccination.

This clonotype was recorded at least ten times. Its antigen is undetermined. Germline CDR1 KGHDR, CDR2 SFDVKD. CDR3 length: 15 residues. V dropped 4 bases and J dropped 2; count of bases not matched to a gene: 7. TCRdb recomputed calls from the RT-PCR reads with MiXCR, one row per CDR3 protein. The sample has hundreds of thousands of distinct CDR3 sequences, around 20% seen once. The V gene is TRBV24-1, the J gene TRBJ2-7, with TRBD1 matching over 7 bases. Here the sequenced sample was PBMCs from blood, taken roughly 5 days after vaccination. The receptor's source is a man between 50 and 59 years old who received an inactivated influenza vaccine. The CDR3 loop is CATSEAPGQTYEQYF. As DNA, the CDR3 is TGTGCCACCAGTGAAGCACCGGGACAGACCTACGAGCAGTACTTC.